This TCR beta chain was retrieved from a study of T cell responses to AZD1222 COVID-19 vaccine. Points from the study as a whole: Repertoires were obtained only post-peak T cell response. Only six or seven AZD1222 recipients tested seropositive at baseline. Reports say nearly half of spike-specific TCRs go after unmutated variant regions.

Method: immunoSEQ multiplex PCR; TCRdb's copy keeps in-frame clones and lacks some. The sample contains roughly 100,000 clones, roughly 88% of which appear only once. Germline CDR1 is SEHNR and CDR2 is FQNEAQ (reference sequence). The CDR3 is made up of 18 amino acids. V shed 5 bases, J shed 0 bases, and the junction held 10 bases outside the gene matches. Of note for this clone: Its specificity is not known.

This chain joins TRBV7-9 and TRBJ1-2; TRBD1 matches at 12 bases. The source was peripheral blood, collected on day 0 of AZD1222 vaccination. This TCR was recovered from an adult in good health. The chain's CDR3 is CASSPYPGQGATNYGYTF. The CDR3 DNA sequence: TGTGCCAGCAGCCCGTACCCGGGACAGGGGGCAACTAACTATGGCTACACCTTC.